A single sample is the source of the 6 T cell receptor beta chains below, sequenced in a study of shared clonotypes between healthy human individuals. Selected positively for CCR7 and CD45RO-negative, naive CD8 cells excluded terminally differentiated effector memory CD45RA+ cells. The repertoire was sequenced with immunoSEQ multiplex PCR; TCRdb's copy has only in-frame clones and lacks some. The sample carries roughly 890,000 clones, around 92% recorded once. The sequencing sample was made of naive CD8+ T cells sorted from blood. These receptor sequences come from a man aged 25 to 40 in good health.

The rearrangement joins TRBV13 to TRBJ2-3, with 13 bases lining up with TRBD2. Germline CDR1 reads PRHDT; CDR2 reads FYEKMQ (reference sequence). Losses at the gene ends were 0 bases for V and 6 bases for J; bases not matched to a gene: 9. This CDR3 contains 18 residues. CDR3 loop: CASSLGPLGLAGDDTQYF. The CDR3, as DNA: TGTGCCAGCAGCTTAGGCCCGCTAGGACTAGCGGGAGATGATACGCAGTATTTT.

This chain links TRBV5-6 with TRBJ2-2; D gene unclear. Germline-derived CDR1 and CDR2 are SGHDT and YYEEEE. The V and J ends lost 4 bases and 4 bases respectively, with 8 bases between them. The CDR3 spans 13 residues. Written as DNA, the CDR3 is TGTGCCAGCAGCAGGGTCGGCACCGGGGAGCTGTTTTTT. It translates to CASSRVGTGELFF.

This clone has a single count. V and J are TRBV11-2 and TRBJ1-5, with D unclear. Germline V lookup: CDR1 SGHAT, CDR2 FQNNGV. V shed 1 base and J shed 7 bases, with 8 bases lying between them. The CDR3 runs to 13 residues. This CDR3 reads CASSLGTPQPQHF. The CDR3 coding sequence is TGTGCCAGCAGCTTAGGTACGCCACAGCCCCAGCATTTT.

The chain employs TRBV7-6 and TRBJ1-5, with D unclear. V lost 1 base and J lost 3, with 10 bases in between. The CDR3 has 15 residues. The germline gives CDR1 SGHVS, CDR2 FNYEAQ. CDR3 protein: CASSLELGINQPQHF. The CDR3 bases are TGTGCCAGCAGCTTAGAGTTAGGGATCAATCAGCCCCAGCATTTT.

V usage is TRBV13 and J usage is TRBJ2-1; D not certain. The CDR3 has 14 amino acids. Germline CDR1 reads PRHDT; CDR2 reads FYEKMQ (reference sequence). Trimming cost V 4 bases and J 7 bases, with 14 bases left between them. The CDR3 spells CASSSTEPPNEQFF. CDR3 sequence (DNA): TGTGCCAGCAGCTCGACGGAGCCCCCAAATGAGCAGTTCTTC.

As for this clone: This may be a read error, as it is one base from a much larger clone. This rearrangement joins TRBV27 to TRBJ2-1; 7 bases line up with TRBD2. There are 17 residues in the CDR3. J lost 0 bases, V lost 5 bases, and 10 bases had no gene match. Germline V CDR1 and CDR2: MNHEY, SMNVEV (reference sequence). CDR3 region: CASSLWTRECSYNEQFF. The CDR3 DNA reads as TGTGCCAGCAGTCTTTGGACTAGAGAGTGCTCCTACAATGAGCAGTTCTTC.